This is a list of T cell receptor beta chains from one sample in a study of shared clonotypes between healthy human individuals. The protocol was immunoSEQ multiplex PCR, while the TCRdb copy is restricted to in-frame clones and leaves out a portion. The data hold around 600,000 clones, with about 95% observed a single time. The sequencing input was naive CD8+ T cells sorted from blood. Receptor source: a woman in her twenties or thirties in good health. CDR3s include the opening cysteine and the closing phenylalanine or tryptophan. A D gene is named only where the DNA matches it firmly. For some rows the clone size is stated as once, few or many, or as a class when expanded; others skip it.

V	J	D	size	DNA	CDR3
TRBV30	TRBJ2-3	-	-	TGTGCCTGGAGTCAGGGGAGTGGGGACACAGATACGCAGTATTTT	CAWSQGSGDTDTQYF
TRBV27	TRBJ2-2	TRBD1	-	TGTGCCAGCAGTTTAGAGGGGGCGCCTAACACCGGGGAGCTGTTTTTT	CASSLEGAPNTGELFF
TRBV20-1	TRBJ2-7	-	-	TGCAGTGCTATGGGCCTCTACGAGCAGTACTTC	CSAMGLYEQYF
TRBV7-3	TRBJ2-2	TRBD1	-	TGCGCCAGCAGCCAAGTTCGGGGACAGGGATACACCGGGGAGCTGTTTTTT	CASSQVRGQGYTGELFF
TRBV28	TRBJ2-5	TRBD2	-	TGTGCCAGCAGTTTATCGGGGGGGAAGACCCAGTACTTC	CASSLSGGKTQYF
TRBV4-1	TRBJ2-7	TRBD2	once	TGCGCCAGCAGCCAACAAGAGGGGGTACTAGCGGGAGGATACGAGCAGTACTTC	CASSQQEGVLAGGYEQYF
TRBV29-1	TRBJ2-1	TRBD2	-	TGCAGCGACCTCCGACTAGCAAGGCATGAGCAGTTCTTC	CSDLRLARHEQFF
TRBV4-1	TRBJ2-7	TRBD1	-	TGCGCCAGCAGCCAAGAACCCGGGACAGTGCTTTACGAGCAGTACTTC	CASSQEPGTVLYEQYF
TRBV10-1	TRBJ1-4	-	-	TGCGCCAGCAGTCAGGGGACCCCCCCCACCCCTAATGAAAAACTGTTTTTT	CASSQGTPPTPNEKLFF
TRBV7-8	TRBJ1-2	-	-	TGTGCCAGCAGCTTGGCGAGAACAAAATCTAACTATGGCTACACCTTC	CASSLARTKSNYGYTF
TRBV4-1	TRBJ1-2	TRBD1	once	TGCGCCAGCAGCCAGGAGAAGACAGGGGTCGACTATGGCTACACCTTC	CASSQEKTGVDYGYTF
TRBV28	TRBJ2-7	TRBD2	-	TGTGCCAGCACCCTAGGGCAGGGAGGGGCCTACGAGCAGTACTTC	CASTLGQGGAYEQYF
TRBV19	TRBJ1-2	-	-	TGTGCCGTCCAAAGAGATCCTAGATATGGCTACACCTTC	CAVQRDPRYGYTF
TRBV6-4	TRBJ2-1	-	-	TGTGCCAGCAGTGACTCGCTAAGCTTTGGATACAATGAGCAGTTCTTC	CASSDSLSFGYNEQFF
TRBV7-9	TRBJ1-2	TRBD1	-	TGTGCCAGCAGCCTTCCGGGACAGGGAGGGTGGGCGACCTTC	CASSLPGQGGWATF
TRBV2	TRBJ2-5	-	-	TGTGCCAGCAGCTTGCGTTATCAGGAGACCCAGTACTTC	CASSLRYQETQYF
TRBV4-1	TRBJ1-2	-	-	TGCGCCAGCAGCCAAGCGGCAAGGGGCTCGGTCTATGGCTACACCTTC	CASSQAARGSVYGYTF
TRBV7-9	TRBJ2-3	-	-	TGTGCCAGCAGCTTTGGGGGACCGGGACTGAGCACAGATACGCAGTATTTT	CASSFGGPGLSTDTQYF
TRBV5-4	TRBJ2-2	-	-	TGTGCCAGCAGCCCCGAGTCCGGGGAGCTGTTTTTT	CASSPESGELFF
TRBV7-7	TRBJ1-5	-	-	TGTGCCAGCAGCTTATACCTCGAGGGGATTAGACCCGGTAGCAATCAGCCCCAGCATTTT	CASSLYLEGIRPGSNQPQHF
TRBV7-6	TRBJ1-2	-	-	TGTGCCAGCAGCCCCACTCTTGCAGCGGGCTATGGCTACACCTTC	CASSPTLAAGYGYTF
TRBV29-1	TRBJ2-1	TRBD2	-	TGCAGCGTAAGCGGATCTACTAGCGGGAGCTACAATGAGCAGTTCTTC	CSVSGSTSGSYNEQFF
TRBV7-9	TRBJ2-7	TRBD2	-	TGTGCCAGCAGCTTTTCGGGAGGCAACTACGAGCAGTACTTC	CASSFSGGNYEQYF
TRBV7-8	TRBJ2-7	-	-	TGTGCCAGCAGCTTAATAGGGTGGTCGGGATTAACCTACGAGCAGTACTTC	CASSLIGWSGLTYEQYF
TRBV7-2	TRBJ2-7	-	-	TGTGCCAGCACGGCTACTCCGTACGCGCAGTACTTC	CASTATPYAQYF
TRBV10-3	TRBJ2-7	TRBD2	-	TGTGCCATCAGTGAGTCGACTAGCGGGAGTTTATACGAGCAGTACTTC	CAISESTSGSLYEQYF
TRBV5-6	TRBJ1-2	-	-	TGTGCCAGCAGCTTGGGATCAGGGGCCCCAAACTATGGCTACACCTTC	CASSLGSGAPNYGYTF
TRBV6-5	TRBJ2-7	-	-	TGTGCCAGCAGCACCGACCGGGACAACTACTACGAGCAGTACTTC	CASSTDRDNYYEQYF
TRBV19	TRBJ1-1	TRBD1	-	TGTGCCAGTTATTCCGCTTGGACAGGGACGAACACTGAAGCTTTCTTT	CASYSAWTGTNTEAFF
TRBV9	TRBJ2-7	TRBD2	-	TGTGCCAGCAGCGTAGGAGGGGAGGGACTAGCGGGGGAGCAGTACTTC	CASSVGGEGLAGEQYF
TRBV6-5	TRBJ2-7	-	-	TGTGCCAGCAGCCCCCGACGGGCTCGTACGTTGCAGCAGTACTTC	CASSPRRARTLQQYF
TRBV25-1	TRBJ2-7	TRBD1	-	TGTGCCAGCAGTGAATTTCTCGAGACAGGGGACGAGCAGTACTTC	CASSEFLETGDEQYF
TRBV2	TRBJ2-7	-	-	TGTGCCAGCAGTGGTTTAAATGAGGGAATCGGGGGAGTCGGTTGGACCTACGAGCAGTACTTC	CASSGLNEGIGGVGWTYEQYF
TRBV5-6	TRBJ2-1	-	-	TGTGCCAGCAGCTGGGGGCTTTGGGGATCGGAGGACAATGAGCAGTTCTTC	CASSWGLWGSEDNEQFF
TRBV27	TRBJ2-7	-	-	TGTGCCAGCAGTTTATCGGGAACATCCTACGAGCAGTACTTC	CASSLSGTSYEQYF
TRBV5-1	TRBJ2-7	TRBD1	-	TGCGCCAGCAGCTCAGGGACAGAATCCTACGAGCAGTACTTC	CASSSGTESYEQYF
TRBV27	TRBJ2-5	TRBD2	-	TGTGCCAGCAGTTTAGGCGGGAGGGCTTTACTGGGGACCCAGTACTTC	CASSLGGRALLGTQYF
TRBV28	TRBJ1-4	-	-	TGTGCCAGCAGTTTCGGGACGGATAATGAAAAACTGTTTTTT	CASSFGTDNEKLFF
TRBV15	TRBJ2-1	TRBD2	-	TGTGCCACCAGCAGAGTGACTAGCGGGAGGTCCTACAATGAGCAGTTCTTC	CATSRVTSGRSYNEQFF
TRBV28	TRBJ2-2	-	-	TGTGCCAGCAGCACCGCGCCCGGGGAGCTGTTTTTT	CASSTAPGELFF
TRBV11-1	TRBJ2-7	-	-	TGTGCCAGCAGCCAATCCGACCCGAGGGCCTACGAGCAGTACTTC	CASSQSDPRAYEQYF
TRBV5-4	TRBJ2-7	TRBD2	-	TGTGCCAGCAGCCTGGGGACTAGCGTCTACGAGCAGTACTTC	CASSLGTSVYEQYF
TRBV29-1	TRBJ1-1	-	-	TGCAGCGCAAACACGGGATTGGGCACTGAAGCTTTCTTT	CSANTGLGTEAFF
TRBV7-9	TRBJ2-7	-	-	TGTGCCAGCAGCCCCCCGTGGGACGAGCAGTACTTC	CASSPPWDEQYF
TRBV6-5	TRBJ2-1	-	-	TGTGCCACCGACATTAGCGGAAATTCCTACAATGAGCAGTTCTTC	CATDISGNSYNEQFF
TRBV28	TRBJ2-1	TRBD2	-	TGTGCCAGCACCGGGACTAGCGGGTCCTATGAGCAGTTCTTC	CASTGTSGSYEQFF
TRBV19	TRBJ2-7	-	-	TGTGCCCCTTGGGGGGAGCGGCCCTACGAGCAGTACTTC	CAPWGERPYEQYF
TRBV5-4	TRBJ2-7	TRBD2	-	TGTGCCAGCAGCTTTGCGGGAGGGCGGGGGGAGCAGTACTTC	CASSFAGGRGEQYF